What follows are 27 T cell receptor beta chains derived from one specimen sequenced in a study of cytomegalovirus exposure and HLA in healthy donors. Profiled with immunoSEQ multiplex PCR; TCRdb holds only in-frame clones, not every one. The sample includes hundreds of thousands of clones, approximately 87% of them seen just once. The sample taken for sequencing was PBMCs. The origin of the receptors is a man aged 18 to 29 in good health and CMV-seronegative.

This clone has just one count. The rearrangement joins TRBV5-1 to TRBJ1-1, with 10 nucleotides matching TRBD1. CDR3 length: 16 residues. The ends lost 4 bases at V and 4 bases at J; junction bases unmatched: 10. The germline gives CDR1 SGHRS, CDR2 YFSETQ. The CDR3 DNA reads TGCGCCAGCAGCAGCCCCGGACAGGGGGAAGGCACTGAAGCTTTCTTT. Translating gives CASSSPGQGEGTEAFF.

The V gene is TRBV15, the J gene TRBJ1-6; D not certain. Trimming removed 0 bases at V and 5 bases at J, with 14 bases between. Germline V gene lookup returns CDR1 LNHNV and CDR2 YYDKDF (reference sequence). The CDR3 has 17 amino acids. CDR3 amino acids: CATSRDGRGGNNSPLHF. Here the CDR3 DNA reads TGTGCCACCAGCAGAGATGGTCGAGGAGGTAATAATTCACCCCTCCACTTT.

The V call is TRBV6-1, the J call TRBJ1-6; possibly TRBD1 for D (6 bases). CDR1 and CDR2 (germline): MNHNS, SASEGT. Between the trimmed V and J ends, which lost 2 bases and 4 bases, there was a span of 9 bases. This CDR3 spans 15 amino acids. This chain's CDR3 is CASSEKGQYNSPLHF. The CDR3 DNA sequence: TGTGCCAGCAGTGAAAAAGGACAGTATAATTCACCCCTCCACTTT.

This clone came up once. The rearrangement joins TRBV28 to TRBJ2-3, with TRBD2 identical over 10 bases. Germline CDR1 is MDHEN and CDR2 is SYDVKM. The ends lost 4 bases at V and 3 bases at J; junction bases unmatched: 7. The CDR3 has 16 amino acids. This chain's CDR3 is CASSWLGAGGTDTQYF. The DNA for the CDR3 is TGTGCCAGCAGTTGGTTGGGAGCGGGGGGGACAGATACGCAGTATTTT.

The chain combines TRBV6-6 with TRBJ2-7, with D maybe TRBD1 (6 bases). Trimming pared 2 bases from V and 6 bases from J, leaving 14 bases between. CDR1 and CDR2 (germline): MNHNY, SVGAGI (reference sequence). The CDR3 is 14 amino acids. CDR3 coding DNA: TGTGCCAGCAGTTACGAGGGGACAAGGGGCGAGCAGTACTTC. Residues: CASSYEGTRGEQYF.

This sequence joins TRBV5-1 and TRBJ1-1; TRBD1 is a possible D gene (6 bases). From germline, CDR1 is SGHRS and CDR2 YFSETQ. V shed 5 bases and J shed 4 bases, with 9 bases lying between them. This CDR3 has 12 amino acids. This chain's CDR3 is CASRNRVTEAFF. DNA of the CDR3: TGCGCCAGCAGAAACAGGGTCACTGAAGCTTTCTTT.

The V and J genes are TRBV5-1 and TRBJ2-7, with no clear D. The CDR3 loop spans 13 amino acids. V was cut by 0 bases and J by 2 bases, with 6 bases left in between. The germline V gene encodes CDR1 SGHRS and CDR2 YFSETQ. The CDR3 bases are TGCGCCAGCAGCTTGGACGTAGCCTACGAGCAGTACTTC. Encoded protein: CASSLDVAYEQYF.

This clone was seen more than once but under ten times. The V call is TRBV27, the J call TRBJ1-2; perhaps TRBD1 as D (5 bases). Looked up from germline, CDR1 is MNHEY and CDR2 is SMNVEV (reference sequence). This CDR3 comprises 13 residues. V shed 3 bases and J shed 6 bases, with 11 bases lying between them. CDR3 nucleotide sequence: TGTGCCAGCAGTTTGGGGGGGATGGATGGCTACACCTTC. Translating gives CASSLGGMDGYTF.

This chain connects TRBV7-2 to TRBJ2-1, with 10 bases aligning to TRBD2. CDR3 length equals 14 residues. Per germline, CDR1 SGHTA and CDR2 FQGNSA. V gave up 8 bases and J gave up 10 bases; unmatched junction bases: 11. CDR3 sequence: CASRPITSGVEQFF. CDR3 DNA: TGTGCCAGCCGCCCTATAACTAGCGGGGTCGAGCAGTTCTTC.

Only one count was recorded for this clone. CDR3 in amino acids: CASKGQVGTEAFF. DNA for the CDR3: TGTGCCAGCAAAGGACAGGTGGGCACTGAAGCTTTCTTT. The chain joins TRBV9 to TRBJ1-1; TRBD1 matches 7 bases. The CDR3 totals 13 residues. Germline CDR1 SGDLS, CDR2 YYNGEE. Losses at the gene ends were 6 bases for V and 4 bases for J; bases not matched to a gene: 6.

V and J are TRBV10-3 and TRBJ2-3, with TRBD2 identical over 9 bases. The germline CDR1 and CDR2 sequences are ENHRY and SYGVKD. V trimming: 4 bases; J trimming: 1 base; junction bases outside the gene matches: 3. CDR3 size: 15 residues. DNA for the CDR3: TGTGCCATCAGTGGGCAGCGGGGGGGCACAGATACGCAGTATTTT. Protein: CAISGQRGGTDTQYF.

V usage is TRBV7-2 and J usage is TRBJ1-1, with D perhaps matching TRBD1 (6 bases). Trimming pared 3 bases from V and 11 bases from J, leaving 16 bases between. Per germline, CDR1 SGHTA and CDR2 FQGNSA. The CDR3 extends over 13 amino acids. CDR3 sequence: CASSFLQGMVAFF. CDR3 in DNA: TGTGCCAGCAGCTTCTTACAGGGTATGGTCGCTTTCTTT.

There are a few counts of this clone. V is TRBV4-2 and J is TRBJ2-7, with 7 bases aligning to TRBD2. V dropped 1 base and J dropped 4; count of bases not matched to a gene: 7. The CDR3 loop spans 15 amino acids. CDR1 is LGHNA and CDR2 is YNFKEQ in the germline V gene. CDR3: CASSQARTRAYEQYF. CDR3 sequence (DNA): TGTGCCAGCAGCCAAGCCAGGACTAGGGCATACGAGCAGTACTTC.

As DNA, the CDR3 is TGTGCCAGCAGCAATCTCACGAGGACAAGTCGGGCCAACGTCCTGACTTTC. Amino acid sequence: CASSNLTRTSRANVLTF. The chain has TRBV7-1 and TRBJ2-6, with D possibly matching TRBD1 (5 bases). TRBV7-1 is an ORF, and what it does is uncertain. V shed 5 bases and J shed 5 bases, with 19 bases lying between them. The CDR3 is made up of 17 amino acids.

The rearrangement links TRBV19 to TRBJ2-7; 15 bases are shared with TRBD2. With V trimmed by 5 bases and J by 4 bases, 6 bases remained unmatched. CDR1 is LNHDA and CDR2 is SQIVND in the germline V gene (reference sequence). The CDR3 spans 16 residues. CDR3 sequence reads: CASSGLAGGPWYEQYF. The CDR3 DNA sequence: TGTGCCAGTAGTGGACTAGCGGGAGGGCCCTGGTACGAGCAGTACTTC.

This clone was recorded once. The CDR3 here is CASSLLGMNTEAFF. The CDR3 bases are TGTGCCAGCAGCTTACTCGGTATGAACACTGAAGCTTTCTTT. The chain couples TRBV7-2 to TRBJ1-1, with D unresolved. Germline V gene data show CDR1 as SGHTA and CDR2 as FQGNSA. The CDR3 has 14 amino acids. Trimming took off 2 bases at V and 0 bases at J, with 7 bases between the two ends.

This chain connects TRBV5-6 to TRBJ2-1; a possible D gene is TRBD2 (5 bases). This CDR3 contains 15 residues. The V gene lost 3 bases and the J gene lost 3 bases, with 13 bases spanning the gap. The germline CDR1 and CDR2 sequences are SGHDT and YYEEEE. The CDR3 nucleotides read TGTGCCAGCAGCTCACTAGTTCTACGCTACAATGAGCAGTTCTTC. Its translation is CASSSLVLRYNEQFF. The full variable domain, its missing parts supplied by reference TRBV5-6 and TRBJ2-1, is DAGVTQSPTHLIKTRGQQVTLRCSPKSGHDTVSWYQQALGQGPQFIFQYYEEEERQRGNFPDRFSGHQFPNYSSELNVNALLLGDSALYLCASSSLVLRYNEQFFGPGTRLTVL.

The CDR3 sequence is CASSPRDRVSGNTIYF. The CDR3, as DNA: TGTGCCAGCAGCCCCCGGGACAGGGTATCTGGAAACACCATATATTTT. The chain combines TRBV9 with TRBJ1-3, with TRBD1 matching over 9 bases. J was trimmed by 1 base and V by 4 bases; bases with no gene match: 6. Germline V gene sequence: CDR1 SGDLS, CDR2 YYNGEE. The length of the CDR3 is 16 residues.

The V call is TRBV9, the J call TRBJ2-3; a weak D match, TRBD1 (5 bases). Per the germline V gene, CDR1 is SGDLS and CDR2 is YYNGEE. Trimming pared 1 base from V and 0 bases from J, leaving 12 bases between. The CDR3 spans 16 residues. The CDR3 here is CASSVQGAPSTDTQYF. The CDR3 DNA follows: TGTGCCAGCAGCGTACAGGGCGCGCCTAGCACAGATACGCAGTATTTT. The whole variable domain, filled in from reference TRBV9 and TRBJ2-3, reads DSGVTQTPKHLITATGQRVTLRCSPRSGDLSVYWYQQSLDQGLQFLIQYYNGEERAKGNILERFSAQQFPDLHSELNLSSLELGDSALYFCASSVQGAPSTDTQYFGPGTRLTVL.

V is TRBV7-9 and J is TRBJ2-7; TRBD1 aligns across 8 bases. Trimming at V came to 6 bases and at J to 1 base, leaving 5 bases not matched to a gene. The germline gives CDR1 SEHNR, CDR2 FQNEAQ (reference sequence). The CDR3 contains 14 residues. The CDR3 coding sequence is TGTGCCAGCAGGACACAGGGGGAGTCCTACGAGCAGTACTTC. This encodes CASRTQGESYEQYF. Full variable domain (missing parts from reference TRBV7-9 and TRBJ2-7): DTGVSQNPRHKITKRGQNVTFRCDPISEHNRLYWYRQTLGQGPEFLTYFQNEAQLEKSRLLSDRFSAERPKGSFSTLEIQRTEQGDSAMYLCASRTQGESYEQYFGPGTRLTVT.

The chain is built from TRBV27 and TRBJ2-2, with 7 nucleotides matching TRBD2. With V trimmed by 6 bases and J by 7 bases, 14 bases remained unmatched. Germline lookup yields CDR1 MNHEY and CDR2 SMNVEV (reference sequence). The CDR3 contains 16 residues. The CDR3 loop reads CASSPIGGLKYGELFF. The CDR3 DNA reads TGTGCCAGCAGCCCGATCGGGGGGTTGAAGTACGGGGAGCTGTTTTTT.

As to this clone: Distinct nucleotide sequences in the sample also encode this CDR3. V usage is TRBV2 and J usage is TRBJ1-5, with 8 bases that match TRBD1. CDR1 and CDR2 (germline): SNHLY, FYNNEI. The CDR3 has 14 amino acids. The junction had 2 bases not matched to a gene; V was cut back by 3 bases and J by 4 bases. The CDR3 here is CASSDRQGNQPQHF. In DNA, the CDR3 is TGTGCCAGCAGTGATAGACAGGGGAATCAGCCCCAGCATTTT.

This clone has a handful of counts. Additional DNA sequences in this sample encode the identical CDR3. The CDR3 nucleotides are TGTGCCATCAGTCAGGGGAACTATGGCTACACCTTC. It translates to CAISQGNYGYTF. The rearrangement links TRBV10-3 to TRBJ1-2, with D tentatively TRBD1 (6 bases). The V end lost 5 bases, the J end lost 2 bases, and 6 bases lay between the germline ends. CDR3 length equals 12 residues. Germline V gene sequence: CDR1 ENHRY, CDR2 SYGVKD.

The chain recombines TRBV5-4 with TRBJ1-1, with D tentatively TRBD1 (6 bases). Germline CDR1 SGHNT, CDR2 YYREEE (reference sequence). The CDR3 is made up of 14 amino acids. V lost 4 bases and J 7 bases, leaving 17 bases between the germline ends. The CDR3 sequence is CASSTLDRPIEAFF. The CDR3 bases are TGTGCCAGCAGCACTCTTGACAGGCCAATTGAAGCTTTCTTT. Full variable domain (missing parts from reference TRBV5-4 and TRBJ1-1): ETGVTQSPTHLIKTRGQQVTLRCSSQSGHNTVSWYQQALGQGPQFIFQYYREEENGRGNFPPRFSGLQFPNYSSELNVNALELDDSALYLCASSTLDRPIEAFFGQGTRLTVV.

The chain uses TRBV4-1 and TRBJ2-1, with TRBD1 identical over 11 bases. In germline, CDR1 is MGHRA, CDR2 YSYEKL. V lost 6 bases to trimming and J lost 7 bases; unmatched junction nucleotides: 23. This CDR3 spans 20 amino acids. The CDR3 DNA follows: TGCGCCAGCAGGCTAAGAACCGGGACAGGGGGTTCGGTCGGTGTAAATGAGCAGTTCTTC. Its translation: CASRLRTGTGGSVGVNEQFF.

The CDR3 nucleotides are TGTGCCAGCAGCGGGTGGACAGACGGGGAGCTGTTTTTT. Residues: CASSGWTDGELFF. The rearrangement links TRBV11-3 to TRBJ2-2, with a tentative D call TRBD1 (6 bases). The germline V gene encodes CDR1 SGHNT and CDR2 YENEEA. Trimming stripped 5 bases from V and 7 bases from J, with 11 bases between. This CDR3 contains 13 residues.

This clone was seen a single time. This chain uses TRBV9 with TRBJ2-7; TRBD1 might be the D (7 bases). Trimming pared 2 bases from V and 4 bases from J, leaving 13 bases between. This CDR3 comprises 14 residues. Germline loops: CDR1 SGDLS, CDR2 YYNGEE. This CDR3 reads CASSVGGGRYEQYF. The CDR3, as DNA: TGTGCCAGCAGCGTTGGAGGGGGCCGGTACGAGCAGTACTTC.